These 7 T cell receptor beta chains were sequenced from one sample in a study of cytomegalovirus exposure and HLA in healthy donors. The PCR employed 60 Vbeta primers together with 13 Jbeta primers. Assay: immunoSEQ multiplex PCR; the TCRdb copy retains only in-frame clones and omits some. The sample lists more than 150,000 clones, over 75% occurring once. Sequenced input: PBMCs. These TCRs come from a man between 50 and 59 years old in good health and CMV-seropositive.

The chain recombines TRBV5-1 with TRBJ2-7; 7 bases line up with TRBD1. The V gene's germline CDR1 is SGHRS and CDR2 YFSETQ. J lost 0 bases, V lost 4 bases, and 7 bases had no gene match. This CDR3 contains 15 residues. CDR3 sequence: CASSLVGTASYEQYF. DNA for the CDR3: TGCGCCAGCAGCCTGGTCGGGACAGCCTCCTACGAGCAGTACTTC.

The chain carries TRBV28 and TRBJ1-4, with D unresolved. With 6 bases removed from V and 6 bases from J, the gap between germline ends came to 8 bases. Germline loops: CDR1 MDHEN, CDR2 SYDVKM. This CDR3 spans 12 amino acids. In DNA form, the CDR3 reads TGTGCCAGCAGCTCGGGGTATGAAAAACTGTTTTTT. Residues: CASSSGYEKLFF.

This chain links TRBV15 with TRBJ1-4; 7 positions agree with TRBD1. Germline CDR1 and CDR2: LNHNV and YYDKDF (reference sequence). V was clipped by 0 bases and J by 4 bases; unmatched bases: 5. The CDR3 covers 16 residues. In DNA, the CDR3 is TGTGCCACCAGCAGAGATGGGACAGCGATTAATGAAAAACTGTTTTTT. This sequence encodes CATSRDGTAINEKLFF.

V gene TRBV27 combines with J gene TRBJ1-2; 7 bases align to TRBD1. The CDR3 covers 16 residues. Looked up from germline, CDR1 is MNHEY and CDR2 is SMNVEV (reference sequence). With 2 bases clipped from V and 0 bases from J, the junction kept 6 bases outside the gene matches. CDR3 DNA sequence: TGTGCCAGCAGTTTAAGGGCAGGGGGACCTAACTATGGCTACACCTTC. Translation: CASSLRAGGPNYGYTF.

The rearrangement uses TRBV7-3 and TRBJ2-5; weak D call: TRBD2 (6 bases). The V and J ends lost 1 base and 5 bases respectively, with 17 bases between them. The CDR3 extends over 16 amino acids. The germline V gene encodes CDR1 SGHTA and CDR2 FQGTGA. The CDR3: CASSLIGGGIGETQYF. CDR3 DNA: TGTGCCAGCAGCTTAATTGGTGGGGGGATAGGGGAGACCCAGTACTTC.

This chain links TRBV7-3 with TRBJ2-1, with TRBD2 matching over 9 bases. In germline, CDR1 is SGHTA, CDR2 FQGTGA. The V gene end was trimmed by 5 bases and the J gene end by 7 bases; junction bases not matched to a gene: 6. The CDR3 runs to 14 residues. The CDR3 DNA reads as TGTGCCAGCAGCCGAGCGGGAGGTTCGAATGAGCAGTTCTTC. Encoded protein: CASSRAGGSNEQFF.

The chain links TRBV5-1 to TRBJ2-2, with 8 bases fitting TRBD2. Trimming at V came to 6 bases and at J to 4 bases, leaving 8 bases not matched to a gene. The length of the CDR3 is 15 residues. Germline V lookup: CDR1 SGHRS, CDR2 YFSETQ. The CDR3 protein is CASTPGAGATGELFF. For the CDR3, the DNA is TGCGCCAGCACTCCAGGAGCGGGAGCCACCGGGGAGCTGTTTTTT.